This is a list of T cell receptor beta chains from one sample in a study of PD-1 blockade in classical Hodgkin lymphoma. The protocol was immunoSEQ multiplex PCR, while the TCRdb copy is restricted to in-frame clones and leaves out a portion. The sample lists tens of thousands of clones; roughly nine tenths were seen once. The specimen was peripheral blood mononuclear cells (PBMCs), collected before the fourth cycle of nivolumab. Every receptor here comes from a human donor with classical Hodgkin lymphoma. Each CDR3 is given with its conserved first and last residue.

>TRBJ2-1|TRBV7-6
CASSLEAGGPNEQFF
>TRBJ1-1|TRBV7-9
CATLHRDGYTEAFF
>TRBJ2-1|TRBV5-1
CASSLASGQGPYNEQFF
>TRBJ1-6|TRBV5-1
CASSSEQGNSPLHF
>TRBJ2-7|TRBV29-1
CSVELRGAGMSYEQYF
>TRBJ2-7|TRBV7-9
CASSLDYAEQYF
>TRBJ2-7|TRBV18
CASSRGTYEQYF
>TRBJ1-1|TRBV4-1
CASSQVDMGFLREAFF
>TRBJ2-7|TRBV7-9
CASTVQQYEQYF
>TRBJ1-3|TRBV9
CASSGQGNTIYF
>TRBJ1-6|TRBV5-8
CASSPDRGRRNSPLHF
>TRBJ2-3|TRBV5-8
CASSLYRGLTTDTQYF
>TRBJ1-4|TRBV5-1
CASSLESGLNEKLFF
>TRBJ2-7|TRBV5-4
CASSPGRGTSGYEQYF
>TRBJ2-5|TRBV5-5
CASSVQGPETQYF
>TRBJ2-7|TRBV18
CASSSPVGLDEQYF
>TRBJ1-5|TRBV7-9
CASSLGNQPQHF
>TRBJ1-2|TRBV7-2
CASSLEQARYGYTF
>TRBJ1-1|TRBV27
CASSLRGNTEAFF
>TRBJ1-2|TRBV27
CASSTRTGFNGYTF
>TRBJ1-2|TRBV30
CAWTEGAEDGYTF
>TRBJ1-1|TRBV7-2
CASSVRDRILNTEAFF
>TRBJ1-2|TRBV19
CASDDANYGYTF
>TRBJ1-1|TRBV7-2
CASSLDGTGDTEAFF
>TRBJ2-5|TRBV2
CASSDMTVETQYF
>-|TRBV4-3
CASSQVRTFGDEQYF
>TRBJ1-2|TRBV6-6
CASSLGQNYGYTF
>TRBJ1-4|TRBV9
CASSPADRLDEKLFF
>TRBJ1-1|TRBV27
CASSLSSRYEAFF
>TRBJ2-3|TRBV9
CASSPHYRRTDTQYF
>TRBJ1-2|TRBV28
CASSLGYYGYTF
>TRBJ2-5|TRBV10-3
CAISLLPRRSETQYF
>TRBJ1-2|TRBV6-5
CASFRTGSYGYTF
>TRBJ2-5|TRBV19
CASSAWNEETQYF
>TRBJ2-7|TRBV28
CASSPRARGPANDF
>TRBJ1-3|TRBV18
CASSPPRESGNTIYF
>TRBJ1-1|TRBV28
CASSAPSGTEAFF
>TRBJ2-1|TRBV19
CASSSRLAGGTGEQFF
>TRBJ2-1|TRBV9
CASSASDTNEQFF
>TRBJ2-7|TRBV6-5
CASGGYEQYF
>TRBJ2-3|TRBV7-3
CASSLRTSGGFTDTQYF
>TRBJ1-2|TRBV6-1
CASTLRSNYGYTF
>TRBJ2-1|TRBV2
CASRSLEGNNEQFF
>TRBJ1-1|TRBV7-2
CASNNFQGTEAFF
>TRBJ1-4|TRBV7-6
CASSPLPATNEKLFF
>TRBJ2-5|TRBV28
CASREIDRVSETQYF
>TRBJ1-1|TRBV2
CASRLLLGEAFF
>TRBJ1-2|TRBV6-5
CASSPWTAGLGYTF
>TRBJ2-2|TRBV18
CASQGAGELFF
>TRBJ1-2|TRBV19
CASSYPGAPGYTF